This is a list of T cell receptor beta chains from one sample in a study of metastatic and nonmetastatic thyroid tumors. TCRdb ran MiXCR on the PCR reads. The sample gives 49,000 or so clones, 24% of which show up once; about 3.5% is in the top ten. Specimen: blood. Receptor source: a male donor with papillary thyroid cancer or a benign thyroid nodule (not recorded which). Some clones in this sample may be carry-over from other donors' samples. CDR3s include the opening cysteine and the closing phenylalanine or tryptophan. The D gene is left open where the match is weak. Size is stated for part of the rows, as once, few or many counts, or as a class when the clone is expanded.

V,J,D,size,CDR3,DNA
TRBV2,TRBJ2-5,-,few,CASKLRERETQYF,TGTGCCAGCAAGTTGAGGGAGCGGGAGACCCAGTACTTC
TRBV12-3/TRBV12-4,TRBJ1-2,-,few,CASSSSNYGYTF,TGTGCCAGCAGTTCAAGCAACTATGGCTACACCTTC
TRBV6-5,TRBJ2-7,-,-,CASSSSQGPSYEQYF,TGTGCCAGCAGTTCCTCACAGGGTCCCTCCTACGAGCAGTACTTC
TRBV7-2,TRBJ1-1,TRBD1,-,CASSFRGLNTEAFF,TGTGCCAGCAGCTTTAGGGGGCTGAACACTGAAGCTTTCTTT
TRBV2,TRBJ1-1,-,many,CASSITTLNTEAFF,TGTGCCAGCAGTATTACGACCCTGAACACTGAAGCTTTCTTT
TRBV19,TRBJ2-3,-,many,CASSPDRYWTDTQYF,TGTGCCAGTAGCCCTGACAGGTATTGGACAGATACGCAGTATTTT
TRBV6-1,TRBJ1-1,TRBD1,medium-sized,CASRGQMNTEAFF,TGTGCCAGCAGGGGACAGATGAACACTGAAGCTTTCTTT
TRBV27,TRBJ2-1,-,many,CASTGGGSLSYNEQFF,TGTGCCAGCACAGGGGGAGGAAGCTTATCCTACAATGAGCAGTTCTTC
TRBV20-1,TRBJ2-1,-,-,CSASRDTGNNEQFF,TGCAGTGCTTCCCGGGACACAGGCAACAATGAGCAGTTCTTC
TRBV24-1,TRBJ2-7,TRBD1,few,CATSEGTVDEQYF,TGTGCCACCAGTGAGGGGACAGTAGACGAGCAGTACTTC